A selection of T cell receptor beta chains follows, all from one sample in a study of blood T cell repertoires in COVID-19. Repertoires were generated with immunoSEQ multiplex PCR, while TCRdb's copy carries only in-frame clones and drops some. The sample contains a few hundred thousand clones, 86% of which appear only once. Sequenced input: peripheral blood. Receptors originate from a man in his 60s with acute or convalescent COVID-19. Both conserved end residues are part of each CDR3. Each record gives: V gene, D gene, J gene, clone size, CDR3 DNA, CDR3 protein. D genes are given only for firm matches. Size tells how often a clone was seen (once, few, many) or the class of an expanded clone, and some rows leave it out.

TRBV6-2/TRBV6-3	-	TRBJ1-6	-	TGTGCCAGCAGTTACTCGTGGACAGAGAATTCACCCCTCCACTTT	CASSYSWTENSPLHF
TRBV6-2/TRBV6-3	-	TRBJ1-1	-	TGTGCCAGCAGTTACCAACAGTTCATGAACACTGAAGCTTTCTTT	CASSYQQFMNTEAFF
TRBV30	TRBD1	TRBJ2-7	-	TGTGCCTGGATAAGGAGTCCGGGACAGGGGTTGTATGAGCAGTACTTC	CAWIRSPGQGLYEQYF
TRBV18	-	TRBJ2-1	-	TGTGCCAGCTCGCTAGACCTACCCACCTACAATGAGCAGTTCTTC	CASSLDLPTYNEQFF
TRBV6-5	-	TRBJ1-5	few	TGTGCCAGCAGAGTGAGCGGGGATAGCAATCAGCCCCAGCATTTT	CASRVSGDSNQPQHF
TRBV28	-	TRBJ1-5	-	TGTGCCAGCAGTACAAACCCCGAGGGGGACAATCAGCCCCAGCATTTT	CASSTNPEGDNQPQHF
TRBV7-2	-	TRBJ2-1	-	TGTGCCAGCAGCGCTTCTAGCGTCTATGAGCAGTTCTTC	CASSASSVYEQFF
TRBV12-3/TRBV12-4	-	TRBJ1-1	-	TGTGCCAGCAGTTTATCGGGGGCTGAAGCTTTCTTT	CASSLSGAEAFF
TRBV4-2	TRBD2	TRBJ2-1	-	TGTGCCAGCAGCCCGGGACTAGCGGGAGGACAGCAGTTCTTC	CASSPGLAGGQQFF
TRBV14	-	TRBJ1-1	-	TGTGCCAGCAGCCAAGTTTCCGGACAGACTGGAGCTTTCTTT	CASSQVSGQTGAFF
TRBV19	TRBD1	TRBJ1-5	-	TGTGCCAGTAGTATACCCCCCGGTAGGACAGGGGGGAATCAGCCCCAGCATTTT	CASSIPPGRTGGNQPQHF
TRBV7-2	TRBD1	TRBJ2-4	-	TGTGCCAGCAGCTTAGACGGGACAGGGGGATTTAACATTCAGTACTTC	CASSLDGTGGFNIQYF
TRBV30	TRBD2	TRBJ2-7	-	TGTGCCTGGGGGCTAGCGGGAGGGTTCGAGCAGTACTTC	CAWGLAGGFEQYF
TRBV29-1	-	TRBJ2-3	-	TGCAGCGTCGCTCCGCAGAGCACAGATACGCAGTATTTT	CSVAPQSTDTQYF
TRBV29-1	TRBD1	TRBJ1-2	-	TGCAGCGTTGATTATTCCGGGACAGCATATGGCTACACCTTC	CSVDYSGTAYGYTF
TRBV11-3	TRBD1	TRBJ2-7	once	TGTGCCAGCAGCTTCGGACAGGGCGTGGAGCAGTACTTC	CASSFGQGVEQYF
TRBV7-3	-	TRBJ1-4	-	TGTGCCAGCGTCACTCCTCGCGGGCTGTTTTTT	CASVTPRGLFF
TRBV6-5	-	TRBJ1-5	-	TGTGCCAGCAGCCCCGGACACATTAATCAGCCCCAGCATTTT	CASSPGHINQPQHF
TRBV28	TRBD1	TRBJ1-2	-	TGTGCCAGCAGCAAAGACAGGGGGGCCATCAATGGCTACACCTTC	CASSKDRGAINGYTF
TRBV28	-	TRBJ2-7	-	TGTGCCAGCTGGGGAGGCTTAACCTACGAGCAGTACTTC	CASWGGLTYEQYF
TRBV25-1	TRBD2	TRBJ2-7	-	TGTGCCAGCAGTGAGGGGGAGGGGCAGTACTTC	CASSEGEGQYF
TRBV28	-	TRBJ1-2	-	TGTGCCAGCAGGCCTGGGGGGTTAGGCTACACCTTC	CASRPGGLGYTF
TRBV30	-	TRBJ2-7	-	TGTGCCTGGAGTAAACTCTACGAGCAGTACTTC	CAWSKLYEQYF
TRBV7-8	-	TRBJ1-4	-	TGTGCCAGCAGCCCCATAGCCAATAATGAAAAACTGTTTTTT	CASSPIANNEKLFF
TRBV19	TRBD2	TRBJ2-3	once	TGTGCCAGTAGACCCCGGGACTATACCACAGATACGCAGTATTTT	CASRPRDYTTDTQYF
TRBV18	TRBD1	TRBJ1-2	few	TGTGCCAGCTCACAGGGGACAGGGGTTGGCTACACCTTC	CASSQGTGVGYTF
TRBV7-8	-	TRBJ1-1	-	TGTGCCAGCAGCTTAGTGGACAGTCGGAAGGAGGCTTTCTTT	CASSLVDSRKEAFF
TRBV7-2	TRBD1	TRBJ2-7	-	TGTGCCAGCAGCTTAGCGGGACAGGGGGGACTCTACGAGCAGTACTTC	CASSLAGQGGLYEQYF
TRBV27	TRBD1	TRBJ1-5	-	TGTGCCAGCAACAGGGGTTCACCCCCTAGCAATCAGCCCCAGCATTTT	CASNRGSPPSNQPQHF
TRBV5-1	TRBD1	TRBJ2-7	once	TGCGCCAGCAGCTATCAACAGGGGGCGGGGGAGCAGTACTTC	CASSYQQGAGEQYF
TRBV4-2	TRBD2	TRBJ2-1	-	TGTGCCAGCAGCCAAGATTTGCCTAGCGGGAGGGATTACAATGAGCAGTTCTTC	CASSQDLPSGRDYNEQFF
TRBV5-6	-	TRBJ2-7	-	TGTGCCAGCAGCTTGCTACAGAACTACGAGCAGTACTTC	CASSLLQNYEQYF
TRBV6-1	-	TRBJ2-6	-	TGTGCCAGCAGTGAAGCGGGCCAGCTTTGGGCCAACGTCCTGACTTTC	CASSEAGQLWANVLTF
TRBV5-4	TRBD2	TRBJ2-2	few	TGTGCCAGCAGCCCCCCCATCGCGGGAGGTCACGGGGAGCTGTTTTTT	CASSPPIAGGHGELFF
TRBV18	TRBD1	TRBJ1-1	-	TGTGCCAGCTCACCAACGACAGGGCTTTCGAACACTGAAGCTTTCTTT	CASSPTTGLSNTEAFF
TRBV10-3	TRBD1	TRBJ1-2	-	TGTGCCATCAGTCAGACAGGGGGACGCTATGGCTACACCTTC	CAISQTGGRYGYTF
TRBV7-3	TRBD1	TRBJ2-6	once	TGTGCCAGCAGTTCGGGACAGGCGGTCTCTGGGGCCAACGTCCTGACTTTC	CASSSGQAVSGANVLTF